This T cell receptor beta chain came from a study of blood T cell repertoires in COVID-19. Living in under 30 US areas, the participants were between roughly 18 and 90 years of age. Clones were read by immunoSEQ multiplex PCR, and TCRdb kept only the in-frame ones, dropping some. This table has fewer than 300,000 clones, more than 80% appearing once. The TCR originated in a young woman who had recovered from COVID-19. Sequences were obtained from PBMCs or T cells enriched from blood (not recorded which).

CDR3 in amino acids: CASSLAFGQGGIDYGYTF. The CDR3 nucleotides are TGCGCCAGCAGCTTGGCCTTCGGACAGGGGGGGATAGACTATGGCTACACCTTC. V and J are TRBV5-1 and TRBJ1-2; the match to TRBD1 covers 10 bases. The length of the CDR3 is 18 residues. V dropped 0 bases and J dropped 3; count of bases not matched to a gene: 11. In germline, CDR1 is SGHRS, CDR2 YFSETQ.